The 22 T cell receptor beta chains in this list originate from one sample, sequenced in a study of regulatory T cells in long-lasting Graves disease. Researchers made TCR beta libraries by using iRepertoire HTBI primers and running Arm-PCR on CDR3 regions. MiXCR, applied by TCRdb to the multiplex PCR reads, yields one record per CDR3 protein. This sample has approximately 360,000 distinct CDR3 sequences, with roughly 25% found just once. Noted time point: persistent/refractory GD, antithyroid drugs over 5 years with positive TRAb. From RNA extracted from PBMCs, the TCR library was made. The sequences come from peripheral blood mononuclear cells (PBMCs), collected when the disease was refractory, from a patient treated with antithyroid drugs. The origin of the receptors is a woman in her thirties or forties with Graves disease.

Remarks on this clonotype: A much larger clone is a single base away; this may be a read error. The V gene is TRBV6-2 or TRBV6-3, the J gene TRBJ2-5, with TRBD2 as a possible D gene (5 bases). The CDR3 sequence is 14 residues long. Germline assignment: CDR1 MNHEY and CDR2 SVGEGT. This chain's CDR3 is CASSEADGREIQYF. The CDR3 DNA reads TGTGCCAGCAGTGAAGCGGATGGCAGAGAGATCCAGTACTTC.

This chain joins TRBV6-2 or TRBV6-3 and TRBJ1-6, with D unresolved. Germline CDR1 MNHEY, CDR2 SVGEGT. Deletions cut 2 bases from V and 7 bases from J, with 3 bases between. The CDR3 sequence is 12 residues long. CDR3: CASSYQNSPLHF. The CDR3 bases are TGTGCCAGCAGTTACCAGAATTCACCCCTCCACTTT.

The genes are TRBV2 and TRBJ1-6, with 7 bases lining up with TRBD1. The CDR3 consists of 15 residues. Looked up from germline, CDR1 is SNHLY and CDR2 is FYNNEI. V gave up 6 bases and J gave up 0 bases; unmatched junction bases: 2. Here the CDR3 DNA reads TGTGCCAGCAGACAGGGGTTCTCCTATAATTCACCCCTCCACTTT. Protein product: CASRQGFSYNSPLHF.

Only a few counts were recorded for this clonotype. The chain uses TRBV28 and TRBJ1-2; weak D call: TRBD1 (6 bases). The germline V and J ends were trimmed by 5 bases and 4 bases, with 11 bases remaining between them. Germline values: CDR1 MDHEN, CDR2 SYDVKM. The CDR3 has 13 amino acids. The CDR3 DNA reads TGTGCCAGCAGTACCAGGGGAGGCTATGGCTACACCTTC. Translation gives CASSTRGGYGYTF.

The CDR3 nucleotides are TGTGCCTGGAACCCCCCAACAGGGTACGGGGCCAACGTCCTGACTTTC. It encodes CAWNPPTGYGANVLTF. This chain uses TRBV30 with TRBJ2-6; D perhaps matches TRBD1 (6 bases). Trimming took off 4 bases at V and 4 bases at J, with 17 bases between the two ends. Germline loops: CDR1 GTSNPN, CDR2 SVGIG (reference sequence). This CDR3 comprises 16 residues.

J is TRBJ2-3 and V is TRBV2; 9 bases line up with TRBD2. CDR1 and CDR2 (germline): SNHLY, FYNNEI. The CDR3 is 13 amino acids. Germline trimming cut 8 bases from V and 6 bases from J; bases unmatched to any gene: 6. This chain's CDR3 is CASLSGSPDTQYF. In nucleotides, the CDR3 is TGTGCCAGCCTTAGCGGGAGCCCGGATACGCAGTATTTT.

This clonotype was observed at least ten times. V usage is TRBV2 and J usage is TRBJ2-7, with 8 bases identical to TRBD2. The V and J ends lost 3 bases and 6 bases, in that order; junction bases with no gene match: 13. Germline lookup yields CDR1 SNHLY and CDR2 FYNNEI. This CDR3 is 16 amino acids long. Here the CDR3 reads CASSDFLGRAVGEQYF. The DNA for the CDR3 is TGTGCCAGCAGTGATTTTCTCGGGAGGGCCGTTGGCGAGCAGTACTTC. Using reference TRBV2 and TRBJ2-7 for the parts outside the CDR3, the full variable domain is EPEVTQTPSHQVTQMGQEVILRCVPISNHLYFYWYRQILGQKVEFLVSFYNNEISEKSEIFDDQFSVERPDGSNFTLKIRSTKLEDSAMYFCASSDFLGRAVGEQYFGPGTRLTVT.

The sample holds many counts of this clonotype. The chain joins TRBV20-1 to TRBJ2-7; possible D gene TRBD1, 5 bases. Trimming left V 5 bases short and J 3 bases short, with 14 bases between. The CDR3 has 13 amino acids. Germline assignment: CDR1 DFQATT and CDR2 SNEGSKA (reference sequence). In DNA form, the CDR3 reads TGCAGTGCTCCCCCTAGGGGTTACTACGAGCAGTACTTC. Amino acids: CSAPPRGYYEQYF.

This clonotype was recorded a few times. V usage is TRBV6-2 or TRBV6-3 and J usage is TRBJ1-5; TRBD1 is a possible D gene (6 bases). This CDR3 region has 14 residues. Germline CDR1 MNHEY, CDR2 SVGEGT. V gave up 9 bases and J gave up 4 bases, with 16 bases separating them. The CDR3 is CASGQRGVNQPQHF. CDR3 nucleotides: TGTGCCAGTGGACAAAGGGGGGTAAATCAGCCCCAGCATTTT.

The chain recombines TRBV7-9 with TRBJ1-5, with D hard to call. The ends were cut back, 1 base at V and 2 bases at J, with 12 bases in the middle. Germline V gene data show CDR1 as SEHNR and CDR2 as FQNEAQ (reference sequence). The CDR3 is 16 amino acids. CDR3 sequence: CASSLGAGAGNQPQHF. The CDR3 coding sequence is TGTGCCAGCAGCTTAGGCGCCGGCGCGGGCAATCAGCCCCAGCATTTT.

The chain combines TRBV25-1 with TRBJ2-7; D unresolved. Trimming stripped 2 bases from V and 5 bases from J, with 10 bases between. The CDR3 covers 13 residues. In germline, CDR1 is MGHDK, CDR2 SYGVNS. CDR3 loop: CASSETVADEQYF. The DNA for the CDR3 is TGTGCCAGCAGTGAAACGGTGGCGGACGAGCAGTACTTC.

This clonotype was counted only a few times. J is TRBJ1-1 and V is TRBV6-2 or TRBV6-3; D perhaps matches TRBD1 (5 bases). The V gene's germline CDR1 is MNHEY and CDR2 SVGEGT. Trimming shortened V by 6 bases and J by 0 bases, and 14 bases separated the two germline ends. The CDR3 runs 15 residues. For the CDR3, the DNA is TGTGCCAGCAGCCCCGCAGGGAAAATGAACACTGAAGCTTTCTTT. Its translation is CASSPAGKMNTEAFF.

This clonotype has at least ten counts. The J gene is TRBJ2-5, the V gene TRBV28; 10 bases are shared with TRBD1. The CDR3 spans 14 residues. CDR1 and CDR2 (germline): MDHEN, SYDVKM. J lost 6 bases, V lost 6 bases, and 7 bases had no gene match. CDR3 sequence reads: CASRYGQGGKTQYF. The CDR3 DNA follows: TGTGCCAGCAGATATGGACAGGGGGGGAAGACCCAGTACTTC.

This clonotype came up many times. The chain joins TRBV3-1 to TRBJ1-6; 7 bases fit TRBD1. The trim removed 7 bases at V and 6 bases at J, leaving 3 bases unmatched. The length of the CDR3 is 13 residues. Germline V lookup: CDR1 LGHDT, CDR2 YNNKEL (reference sequence). The CDR3 coding sequence is TGTGCCAGCACACGGGACAGTAATTCACCCCTCCACTTT. This encodes CASTRDSNSPLHF. The full variable domain, in which reference TRBV3-1 and TRBJ1-6 provide the parts outside the CDR3, is DTAVSQTPKYLVTQMGNDKSIKCEQNLGHDTMYWYKQDSKKFLKIMFSYNNKELIINETVPNRFSPKSPDKAHLNLHINSLELGDSAVYFCASTRDSNSPLHFGNGTRLTVT.

This clonotype showed up many times. V usage is TRBV28 and J usage is TRBJ1-2; TRBD1 matches 10 bases. Per germline, CDR1 MDHEN and CDR2 SYDVKM. V shed 6 bases and J 5 bases; nucleotides not matched to a gene: 9. The CDR3 extends over 15 amino acids. The CDR3 is CASRTGTGDIYGYTF. As DNA, the CDR3 is TGTGCCAGCAGGACCGGGACAGGGGATATTTATGGCTACACCTTC.

This clonotype has a handful of counts. The chain has TRBV20-1 and TRBJ1-1; 8 bases align to TRBD1. The V gene's germline CDR1 is DFQATT and CDR2 SNEGSKA (reference sequence). This CDR3 has 13 residues. J gave up 10 bases and V 5 bases, and 12 bases lay outside the gene matches. The CDR3 nucleotides read TGCAGTGCTGGAAGGGGAGAGACAGGGGTAGCTTTCTTT. Its translation: CSAGRGETGVAFF.

This clonotype was detected ten times or more. The V gene is TRBV7-8, the J gene TRBJ1-6; D gene uncertain. The CDR3 totals 12 residues. Trimming shortened V by 3 bases and J by 7 bases, and 4 bases separated the two germline ends. The V gene's germline CDR1 is SGHVS and CDR2 FQNEAQ. Here the CDR3 DNA reads TGTGCCAGCAGCTTCGCGAATTCACCCCTCCACTTT. Protein: CASSFANSPLHF.

This clonotype has a handful of counts. The chain joins TRBV29-1 to TRBJ1-5, with 7 bases fitting TRBD1. The CDR3 is 12 residues long. J lost 4 bases, V lost 6 bases, and 3 bases had no gene match. Germline-derived CDR1 and CDR2 are SQVTM and ANQGSEA. Here the CDR3 DNA reads TGCAGCGTGGGACAGCCAAATCAGCCCCAGCATTTT. Residues: CSVGQPNQPQHF.

This clonotype was counted at least ten times. This chain uses TRBV20-1 with TRBJ1-2; D is perhaps TRBD1 (6 bases). Germline V gene lookup returns CDR1 DFQATT and CDR2 SNEGSKA (reference sequence). The CDR3 length is 17 residues. Trimming removed 1 base at V and 6 bases at J, with 24 bases between. DNA of the CDR3: TGCAGTGCTAGAGCCCCCCATTTCTACCGGGACACTGATGGCTACACCTTC. It codes for CSARAPHFYRDTDGYTF.

This chain joins TRBV20-1 and TRBJ2-7, with 7 bases lining up with TRBD2. The germline V gene encodes CDR1 DFQATT and CDR2 SNEGSKA (reference sequence). The CDR3 consists of 14 residues. The ends lost 4 bases at V and 3 bases at J; junction bases unmatched: 9. The CDR3 DNA reads TGCAGTGCTAAGATTGGCGGGAGTGGCTACGAGCAGTACTTC. Residues: CSAKIGGSGYEQYF.

This clonotype was seen ten or more times. This chain uses TRBV11-3 with TRBJ2-7; TRBD2 agrees at 8 bases. This CDR3 is 15 amino acids long. Trimming removed 1 base from V and 3 bases from J; junction bases left unmatched: 5. Germline V CDR1 and CDR2: SGHNT, YENEEA. This CDR3 reads CASSLGAGVLYEQYF. CDR3 DNA: TGTGCCAGCAGCTTAGGAGCGGGAGTTCTCTACGAGCAGTACTTC.

This clonotype came up many times. The V gene is TRBV20-1, the J gene TRBJ2-5; D is unclear. Germline CDR1 and CDR2: DFQATT and SNEGSKA (reference sequence). The CDR3 covers 12 residues. CDR3 protein: CRRTGSTETQYF. Written as DNA, the CDR3 is TGCAGGCGGACGGGTAGCACGGAGACCCAGTACTTC.